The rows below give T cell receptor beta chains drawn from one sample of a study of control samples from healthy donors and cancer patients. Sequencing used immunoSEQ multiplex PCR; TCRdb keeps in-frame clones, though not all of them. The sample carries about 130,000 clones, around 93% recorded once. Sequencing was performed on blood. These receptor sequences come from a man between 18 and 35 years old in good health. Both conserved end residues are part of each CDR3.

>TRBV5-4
CASSSGDRNNYGYTF
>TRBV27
CASSTRQGATNEKLFF
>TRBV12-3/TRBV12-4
CASSPEWWETQYF
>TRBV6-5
CASSSTGGAGGYTF
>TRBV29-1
CSVAPGQGMNTEAFF
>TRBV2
CASRGNIQYF
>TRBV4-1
CASSPPRGSYGYTF
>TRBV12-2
CASRLEDEYEQYF
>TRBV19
CASSSRQGKLFF
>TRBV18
CASSPSPTHYNEQFF
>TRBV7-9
CASSPAVLNTEAFF
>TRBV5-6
CASSLALSTEAFF
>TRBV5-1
CASSQLAGADNEQFF